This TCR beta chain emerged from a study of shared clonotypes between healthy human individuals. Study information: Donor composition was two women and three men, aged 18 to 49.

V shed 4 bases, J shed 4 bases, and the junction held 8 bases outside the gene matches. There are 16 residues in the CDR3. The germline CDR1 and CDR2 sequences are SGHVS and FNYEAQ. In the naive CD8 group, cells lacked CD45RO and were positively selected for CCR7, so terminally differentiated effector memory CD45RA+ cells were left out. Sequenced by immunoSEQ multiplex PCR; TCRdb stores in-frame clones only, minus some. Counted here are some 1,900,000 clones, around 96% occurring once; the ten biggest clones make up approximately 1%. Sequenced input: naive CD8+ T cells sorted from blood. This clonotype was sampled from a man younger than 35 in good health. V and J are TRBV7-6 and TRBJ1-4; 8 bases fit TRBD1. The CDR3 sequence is CASSSRVQGVNEKLFF. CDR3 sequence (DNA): TGTGCCAGCAGCTCCCGGGTACAGGGGGTTAATGAAAAACTGTTTTTT.